The 14 T cell receptor beta chains in this list originate from one sample, sequenced in a study of T cells in Graves' hyperthyroidism and ophthalmopathy. Researchers took RNA transcripts and amplified the TCR beta CDR3 regions from them. First-round RT-PCR of the TCR CDR3 relied on the HTBI primer set. TCRdb used MiXCR to reprocess the multiplex PCR reads, holding one entry per CDR3 protein. This sample has about 270,000 distinct CDR3 sequences, with about 20% found just once. What was sequenced was blood. All receptors derive from a man between 25 and 39 years old with Graves' ophthalmopathy.

This clonotype was detected only a few times. This CDR3 is CASRINSGSGANVLTF. As DNA, the CDR3 is TGTGCCAGCAGAATAAATTCCGGGTCTGGGGCCAACGTCCTGACTTTC. The chain employs TRBV28 and TRBJ2-6; D is ambiguous. Germline CDR1 reads MDHEN; CDR2 reads SYDVKM. The CDR3 covers 16 residues. Trimming left V 6 bases short and J 1 base short, with 13 bases between.

The chain employs TRBV7-4 and TRBJ1-2; a weak D match, TRBD1 (5 bases). The V and J ends lost 5 bases and 2 bases respectively, with 15 bases between them. Germline V gene data show CDR1 as SGHVT and CDR2 as SQSDAQ. This CDR3 contains 15 residues. DNA for the CDR3: TGTGCCAGCAGCCCCTCGGCAGGGCCCAACTATGGCTACACCTTC. Protein sequence: CASSPSAGPNYGYTF.

The rearrangement joins TRBV20-1 to TRBJ2-7; D not certain. The length of the CDR3 is 16 residues. Trimming took off 3 bases at V and 1 base at J, with 19 bases between the two ends. The V gene's germline CDR1 is DFQATT and CDR2 SNEGSKA (reference sequence). CDR3 sequence: CSASEGPRRLSYEQYF. CDR3 DNA sequence: TGCAGTGCTAGTGAAGGACCGCGGCGTCTTTCCTACGAGCAGTACTTC.

The CDR3 sequence: CSARSMLAGAQETQYF. Written as DNA, the CDR3 is TGCAGTGCTAGAAGTATGCTAGCGGGAGCCCAAGAGACCCAGTACTTC. This rearrangement joins TRBV20-1 to TRBJ2-5, with 10 bases identical to TRBD2. Per the germline V gene, CDR1 is DFQATT and CDR2 is SNEGSKA (reference sequence). The CDR3 runs to 16 residues. V shed 2 bases and J 1 base; nucleotides not matched to a gene: 7.

To note about this clonotype: One end of the junction does not line up with germline, which may come from a read error. The CDR3 DNA sequence: TGTGCCAGCAGCTTAGCGAGAGGAGGGGAGACCCAGTACTTC. It is translated as CASSLARGGETQYF. The rearrangement uses TRBV5-1 and TRBJ2-5, with D possibly TRBD2 on 6 matching bases. CDR1 and CDR2 from the germline V gene are SGHRS and YFSETQ. This CDR3 is 14 amino acids long.

This clonotype was picked up many times. The chain joins TRBV14 to TRBJ1-1, with D perhaps matching TRBD1 (6 bases). Germline CDR1 reads SGHDN; CDR2 reads FVKESK. V dropped 3 bases and J dropped 5 bases, with 13 bases sitting between them. This CDR3 region has 14 residues. The CDR3 bases are TGTGCCAGCAGCCAGGGGAGGGGGACAACTGAAGCTTTCTTT. Its protein product is CASSQGRGTTEAFF. Together with reference TRBV14 and TRBJ1-1, the CDR3 gives the full variable domain: EAGVTQFPSHSVIEKGQTVTLRCDPISGHDNLYWYRRVMGKEIKFLLHFVKESKQDESGMPNNRFLAERTGGTYSTLKVQPAELEDSGVYFCASSQGRGTTEAFFGQGTRLTVV.

The rearrangement joins TRBV5-1 to TRBJ2-3; 8 nucleotides match TRBD2. CDR3 length equals 16 residues. The J segment lost 4 bases and the V segment lost 0 bases, leaving 7 bases of the junction unmatched. CDR1 and CDR2 (germline): SGHRS, YFSETQ. The CDR3 DNA sequence: TGCGCCAGCAGCTTGGTGGCGGGAGGCGCCCCAGATACGCAGTATTTT. Protein product: CASSLVAGGAPDTQYF.

This clonotype was recorded many times. The chain has TRBV7-3 and TRBJ2-3, with a weak D call TRBD1 (6 bases). The V gene lost 5 bases and the J gene lost 2 bases, with 11 bases spanning the gap. This CDR3 is 14 amino acids long. CDR1 and CDR2 from the germline V gene are SGHTA and FQGTGA. CDR3 sequence: CASSRQEDTDTQYF. The CDR3 nucleotides read TGTGCCAGCAGCCGACAGGAAGACACAGATACGCAGTATTTT.

The chain has TRBV6-1 and TRBJ1-3; D possibly corresponds to TRBD1 (5 bases). The CDR3 totals 12 residues. Trimming pared 5 bases from V and 9 bases from J, leaving 11 bases between. The germline CDR1 and CDR2 sequences are MNHNS and SASEGT. In DNA form, the CDR3 reads TGTGCCAGCAGTAGTCCAGGGAGCACCATATATTTT. Translation gives CASSSPGSTIYF.

This clonotype was picked up a small number of times. The rearrangement joins TRBV27 to TRBJ2-1; maybe TRBD2 (6 bases). V shed 5 bases and J shed 9 bases, with 8 bases lying between them. The CDR3 has 11 amino acids. Germline CDR1 is MNHEY and CDR2 is SMNVEV (reference sequence). This CDR3 reads CASSRRGEQFF. The CDR3 nucleotides read TGTGCCAGCAGTCGGAGGGGTGAGCAGTTCTTC.

This clonotype turned up a few times. The rearrangement joins TRBV27 to TRBJ2-3, with a possible D match to TRBD2 (5 bases). The germline V gene encodes CDR1 MNHEY and CDR2 SMNVEV (reference sequence). V lost 6 bases to trimming and J lost 0 bases, with 10 bases between them. CDR3 size: 14 residues. CDR3 protein: CASRRGLSTDTQYF. The CDR3 DNA is TGTGCCAGCAGACGCGGGCTAAGCACAGATACGCAGTATTTT.

J is TRBJ2-2 and V is TRBV7-6; D possibly corresponds to TRBD1 (5 bases). The germline CDR1 and CDR2 sequences are SGHVS and FNYEAQ. The CDR3 has 13 residues. The V end was cut by 5 bases, the J end by 7 bases, with 11 bases between. The CDR3 loop is CASSPRARGELFF. The CDR3 bases are TGTGCCAGCAGCCCCAGGGCTCGCGGGGAGCTGTTTTTT.

There are many counts of this clonotype. The chain links TRBV30 to TRBJ1-1, with no clear D. The germline V gene has CDR1 GTSNPN and CDR2 SVGIG (reference sequence). Trimming removed 8 bases from V and 6 bases from J, with 10 bases in between. The CDR3 has 10 amino acids. CDR3 nucleotide sequence: TGTGCCGGGCACGGACCTGAAGCTTTCTTT. Its protein product is CAGHGPEAFF.

The rearrangement links TRBV7-6 to TRBJ2-1; no reliable D call. Trimming cost V 2 bases and J 10 bases, with 12 bases left between them. The CDR3 is 13 residues long. CDR1 and CDR2 from the germline V gene are SGHVS and FNYEAQ. In nucleotides, the CDR3 is TGTGCCAGCAGCTTAAGCTCCTCCGGGGAGCAGTTCTTC. Encoded protein: CASSLSSSGEQFF.